The sequence of this TCR beta chain was determined in a study of cytomegalovirus exposure and HLA in healthy donors. Study-level results: Investigators reported 150 to 200 TCR beta chains as tied to cytomegalovirus. Near-uniform donor sequencing depth was presumed by presence/absence analyses. Donors belonging to an Asian-associated ancestry cluster reportedly showed fewer N-insertions in productive TCRs than the roughly 670-donor mean, according to what a later analysis found.

Donors sampled were nominally healthy, though unrecorded immune exposures were likely. Trimming cost V 4 bases and J 2 bases; bases outside gene matches: 4. The germline V gene has CDR1 LNHDA and CDR2 SQIVND (reference sequence). The CDR3 covers 14 residues. For this clone: Its target is not known.

13 Jbeta primers and 60 Vbeta primers were used for the PCR. Using immunoSEQ multiplex PCR, the repertoire was profiled, and TCRdb retains in-frame clones only, with some absent. The sample shows 100,000 to 150,000 clones, over 60% of them seen only once. The source material was PBMCs. This receptor was taken from a man aged 30-40 years in good health and CMV-seronegative. The chain links TRBV19 to TRBJ1-2, with 7 bases lining up with TRBD1. CDR3 amino acids: CASSSRQGNYGYTF. The CDR3 DNA reads as TGTGCCAGTAGTAGCCGACAGGGAAACTATGGCTACACCTTC.